This T cell receptor beta chain is drawn from a study of T cells in Graves' hyperthyroidism and ophthalmopathy. Study in general: Peripheral blood samples were taken at initial diagnosis, prior to any treatment.

This clonotype was recorded at least ten times. Antigen: not known. From RNA transcripts, TCR beta CDR3 regions were amplified. TCR CDR3 underwent first-round RT-PCR with the HTBI primer set. Using its own MiXCR run on the multiplex PCR reads, TCRdb lists one record per CDR3 protein. The repertoire holds around 600,000 distinct CDR3 sequences, with approximately 15% as singletons. Study-level results: Expanded thyroid clonotypes (above 0.001) were mostly also found in blood.

V was trimmed by 3 bases and J by 4 bases, leaving 18 bases between them. Germline CDR1 reads SGHTA; CDR2 reads FQGTGA. The CDR3 is made up of 16 amino acids. Diagnostic assessment was based on clinical symptoms, serum thyroxine and TRAb, thyroid ultrasound and orbital computed tomography. The source of the PBMCs was about 10 ml of fresh peripheral blood. The chain recombines TRBV7-3 with TRBJ2-5, with D perhaps matching TRBD1 or TRBD2 (5 bases each). Sequencing was performed on blood. This TCR came from a woman between 18 and 30 years old with Graves' ophthalmopathy. The CDR3 DNA reads TGTGCCAGCAGCTTTGGGACCGCCTCGCGAGGAGAGACCCAGTACTTC. This translates into CASSFGTASRGETQYF.